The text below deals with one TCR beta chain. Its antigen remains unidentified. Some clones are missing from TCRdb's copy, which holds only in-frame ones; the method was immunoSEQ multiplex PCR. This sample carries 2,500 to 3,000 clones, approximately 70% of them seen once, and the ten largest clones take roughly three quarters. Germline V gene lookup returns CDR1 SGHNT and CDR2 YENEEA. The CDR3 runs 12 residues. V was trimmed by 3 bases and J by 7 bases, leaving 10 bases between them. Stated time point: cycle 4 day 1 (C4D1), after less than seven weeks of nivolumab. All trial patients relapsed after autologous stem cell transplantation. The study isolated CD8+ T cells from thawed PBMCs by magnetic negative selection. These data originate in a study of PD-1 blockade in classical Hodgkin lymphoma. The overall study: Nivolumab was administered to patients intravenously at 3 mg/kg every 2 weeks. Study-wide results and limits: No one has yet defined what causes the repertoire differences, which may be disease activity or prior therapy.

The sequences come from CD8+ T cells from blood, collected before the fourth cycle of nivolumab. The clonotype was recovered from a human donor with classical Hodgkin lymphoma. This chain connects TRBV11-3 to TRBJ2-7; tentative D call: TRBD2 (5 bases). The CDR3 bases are TGTGCCAGCAGCTTGGCAGGACTTGAGCAGTACTTC. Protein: CASSLAGLEQYF.